The source of this T cell receptor beta chain is a study of blood T cell repertoires in COVID-19. Across the study: Samples came from the United States, Italy and Spain, spanning acute and convalescent COVID-19. T cells, B-cell-depleted T cells, or PBMCs provided the cDNA or gDNA that served as material.

In the original analysis: Amplified reference gene primers provided the basis for estimating nucleated cell counts. The assay was immunoSEQ multiplex PCR, and TCRdb's table has in-frame clones only and misses some. Clone size and the V and J calls come from that table; the DNA yielded D and trimming. The data hold roughly 86,000 clones, with approximately 82% observed a single time. Germline assignment: CDR1 SGHAT and CDR2 FQNNGV. The V end lost 3 bases, the J end lost 0 bases, and 12 bases lay between the germline ends. The CDR3 is 17 residues long. This receptor was identified in a human donor in a cohort sampled during active COVID-19. Sequencing was carried out using peripheral blood. The chain carries TRBV11-2 and TRBJ2-6, with no clear D. The CDR3 nucleotides are TGTGCCAGCAGCTTCGGCGCAGCGTTCTCTGGGGCCAACGTCCTGACTTTC. This encodes CASSFGAAFSGANVLTF.